Below, 6 T cell receptor beta chains from the same sample are listed, as sequenced in a study of blood T cells in healthy people across ages. A second PCR, run for roughly 7 to 12 cycles, used a sample-barcoded 5' primer plus a J-beta primer mix. From the 5' RACE reads, TCRdb called clonotypes with MiXCR, one entry per CDR3 protein. The sample lists over a million distinct CDR3 sequences, 42% seen once, with roughly 7.9% in the top ten. Input material: blood. These TCRs come from a woman aged 18-30 years in good health.

This chain connects TRBV4-1 to TRBJ2-3; tentatively, D is TRBD1 (6 bases). The CDR3 is 14 residues long. CDR1 and CDR2 (germline): MGHRA, YSYEKL. The V end was cut by 1 base, the J end by 5 bases, with 10 bases between. The CDR3 DNA reads TGCGCCAGCAGCCAAGTAACAGGGAGAGATACGCAGTATTTT. Its protein product is CASSQVTGRDTQYF.

The V gene is TRBV28, the J gene TRBJ1-1; D unresolved. There are 13 residues in the CDR3. Per the germline V gene, CDR1 is MDHEN and CDR2 is SYDVKM. Trimming stripped 9 bases from V and 1 base from J, with 12 bases between. This CDR3 is CASLKQRNTEAFF. The DNA for the CDR3 is TGTGCCAGTCTGAAACAGCGGAACACTGAAGCTTTCTTT.

This clonotype was observed a handful of times. The V gene is TRBV6-6, the J gene TRBJ2-1; 13 nucleotides match TRBD2. V was clipped by 2 bases and J by 8 bases; unmatched bases: 0. The germline CDR1 and CDR2 sequences are MNHNY and SVGAGI (reference sequence). The CDR3 is made up of 14 amino acids. The CDR3 nucleotides are TGTGCCAGCAGTTACGGGACTAGCGGGGATGAGCAGTTCTTC. Protein: CASSYGTSGDEQFF.

This clonotype was observed a handful of times. The CDR3 bases are TGTGCCAGCAGTGTTTTGAATGAGCAGTTCTTC. Its translation is CASSVLNEQFF. The rearrangement uses TRBV27 and TRBJ2-1; unclear D gene. CDR3 length: 11 residues. Per germline, CDR1 MNHEY and CDR2 SMNVEV (reference sequence). Trimming removed 5 bases at V and 7 bases at J, with 6 bases between.

This sequence joins TRBV28 and TRBJ1-5; D ambiguous. The CDR3 length is 16 residues. Germline CDR1 is MDHEN and CDR2 is SYDVKM. Trimming cost V 3 bases and J 2 bases, with 14 bases left between them. The CDR3: CASSFGGMTGNQPQHF. CDR3 sequence (DNA): TGTGCCAGCAGTTTTGGCGGGATGACGGGCAATCAGCCCCAGCATTTT.

The chain employs TRBV2 and TRBJ1-2, with TRBD1 identical over 9 bases. This CDR3 contains 13 residues. Germline-derived CDR1 and CDR2 are SNHLY and FYNNEI. The V gene end was trimmed by 7 bases and the J gene end by 2 bases; junction bases not matched to a gene: 2. CDR3 sequence reads: CASKGQGNYGYTF. Here the CDR3 DNA reads TGTGCCAGCAAGGGACAGGGCAACTATGGCTACACCTTC.